This T cell receptor (beta chain) is from a study of identical twins. Study-level results: Carriage of fewer insertions was seen in abundant cord blood beta clonotypes, whereas memory repertoires showed none.

Template switching added a universal primer binding site, and final cDNA carried unique molecular identifiers. TCRdb reanalysed the 5' RACE reads using MiXCR and keeps one entry per CDR3 protein. This table has 250,000 or so distinct CDR3 sequences, about an eighth appearing once. Regarding this clonotype: The target antigen is unknown.

All donors were healthy, and all were Caucasian. These data were likewise used in another study, on yellow fever vaccine responses in identical twins. That source adds: Reported findings indicate that twins' vaccine T cell responses seemed partially convergent, partially personalized.

Sequencing was carried out using memory (CD45RO+) T cells sorted from blood. The clonotype originates from a woman aged 18 to 35 in good health.

CDR3 in DNA: TGCAGTGCTAGTCACCGGGACAGGGCATCCTACGAGCAGTACTTC. Its protein product is CSASHRDRASYEQYF. This chain joins TRBV20-1 and TRBJ2-7, with 9 bases fitting TRBD1. V trimming: 3 bases; J trimming: 1 base; junction bases outside the gene matches: 7. The CDR3 runs 15 residues. The V gene's germline CDR1 is DFQATT and CDR2 SNEGSKA (reference sequence).